This passage covers 28 T cell receptor beta chains from one sample sequenced in a study of early T cells in non-severe SARS-CoV-2 infection. TCRdb called the 5' RACE reads again in MiXCR, with one record for every CDR3 protein. Here the sample spans about 56,000 distinct CDR3 sequences, 10% to 15% being singletons. The sequencing input was whole blood. All receptors come from an adult who was a healthcare worker with PCR-confirmed SARS-CoV-2 infection or an uninfected control (not recorded which).

The chain uses TRBV5-6 and TRBJ2-7, with 9 bases identical to TRBD1. From germline, CDR1 is SGHDT and CDR2 YYEEEE. CDR3 size: 15 residues. V shed 4 bases, J shed 0 bases, and the junction held 5 bases outside the gene matches. The CDR3 DNA reads TGTGCCAGCAGCCAGGGACAGGGACACTCCTACGAGCAGTACTTC. Amino acids: CASSQGQGHSYEQYF.

The genes are TRBV10-3 and TRBJ2-7; 7 nucleotides match TRBD1. V lost 5 bases, J lost 3 bases, and 4 bases stayed unmatched. CDR3 length: 13 residues. CDR1 is ENHRY and CDR2 is SYGVKD in the germline V gene. Written as DNA, the CDR3 is TGTGCCATCAGTCAAAACAGGGGCTACGAGCAGTACTTC. The encoded protein is CAISQNRGYEQYF.

This clonotype was observed at least ten times. This rearrangement joins TRBV29-1 to TRBJ2-3; 12 bases map to TRBD1. This CDR3 spans 15 amino acids. The junction had 8 bases not matched to a gene; V was cut back by 6 bases and J by 4 bases. Germline V gene lookup returns CDR1 SQVTM and CDR2 ANQGSEA. CDR3 nucleotides: TGCAGCGTCGCTGGGACAGGGGGCATCGCAGATACGCAGTATTTT. It encodes CSVAGTGGIADTQYF.

V is TRBV20-1 and J is TRBJ2-3, with TRBD2 identical over 9 bases. Trimming cost V 8 bases and J 4 bases; bases outside gene matches: 25. Germline loops: CDR1 DFQATT, CDR2 SNEGSKA (reference sequence). The CDR3 is 19 amino acids. The CDR3 loop is CSPTTNSGTSRFLSDTQYF. The CDR3 nucleotides read TGCAGTCCAACCACCAATTCCGGGACTAGCAGATTCCTATCAGATACGCAGTATTTT.

The CDR3, as DNA: TGTGCCAGCAGCTTTTCGGGGGCCGGTAAGGGGATCGGGAATGAGCAGTTCTTC. Protein sequence: CASSFSGAGKGIGNEQFF. The rearrangement links TRBV11-3 to TRBJ2-1; tentatively, D is TRBD1 or TRBD2 (6 bases each). The ends were cut back, 3 bases at V and 7 bases at J, with 25 bases in the middle. Germline-derived CDR1 and CDR2 are SGHNT and YENEEA. This CDR3 comprises 18 residues. Using reference TRBV11-3 and TRBJ2-1 for the parts outside the CDR3, the full variable domain is EAGVVQSPRYKIIEKKQPVAFWCNPISGHNTLYWYLQNLGQGPELLIRYENEEAVDDSQLPKDRFSAERLKGVDSTLKIQPAELGDSAVYLCASSFSGAGKGIGNEQFFGPGTRLTVL.

The rearrangement joins TRBV27 to TRBJ2-4, with no clear D. Germline loops: CDR1 MNHEY, CDR2 SMNVEV (reference sequence). The CDR3 covers 13 residues. V was shortened by 0 bases and J by 1 base, with 1 base between the two germline ends. For the CDR3, the DNA is TGTGCCAGCAGTTTATCGGCCAAAAACATTCAGTACTTC. This codes for CASSLSAKNIQYF.

This clonotype has a single count. The chain carries TRBV5-5 and TRBJ2-5; 12 nucleotides line up with TRBD1. The CDR3 is 15 residues long. Losses at the gene ends were 4 bases for V and 1 base for J; bases not matched to a gene: 2. Germline V gives CDR1 SGHKS, CDR2 YYEKEE (reference sequence). CDR3 protein: CASSGDRGLQETQYF. The CDR3 DNA follows: TGTGCCAGCAGCGGGGACAGGGGGCTCCAAGAGACCCAGTACTTC. Looking up the rest from reference TRBV5-5 and TRBJ2-5 gives the full variable domain: DAGVTQSPTHLIKTRGQQVTLRCSPISGHKSVSWYQQVLGQGPQFIFQYYEKEERGRGNFPDRFSARQFPNYSSELNVNALLLGDSALYLCASSGDRGLQETQYFGPGTRLLVL.

This clonotype was counted at least ten times. The V call is TRBV5-1, the J call TRBJ1-1; TRBD1 aligns across 9 bases. The CDR3 loop spans 16 amino acids. The germline V gene encodes CDR1 SGHRS and CDR2 YFSETQ. Losses at the gene ends were 0 bases for V and 1 base for J; bases not matched to a gene: 4. Written as DNA, the CDR3 is TGCGCCAGCAGCTTGGGGGAGGGACAGGGGAACACTGAAGCTTTCTTT. Residues: CASSLGEGQGNTEAFF.

The V gene is TRBV9, the J gene TRBJ2-2; D is possibly TRBD2 (5 bases). Germline V gene lookup returns CDR1 SGDLS and CDR2 YYNGEE. V was trimmed by 0 bases and J by 5 bases, leaving 8 bases between them. The CDR3 consists of 14 residues. The CDR3 protein is CASSVVLGTGELFF. The CDR3 DNA reads as TGTGCCAGCAGCGTAGTACTAGGTACCGGGGAGCTGTTTTTT.

The chain has TRBV28 and TRBJ2-1; no definite D call. Germline CDR1 reads MDHEN; CDR2 reads SYDVKM. The CDR3 length is 13 residues. V was clipped by 5 bases and J by 4 bases, with 9 bases between them. The CDR3 spells CASSLRPYNEQFF. Written as DNA, the CDR3 is TGTGCCAGCAGTCTCCGGCCGTACAATGAGCAGTTCTTC.

V gene TRBV29-1 combines with J gene TRBJ2-1; unclear D gene. The CDR3 has 13 residues. Trimming took 4 bases from V and 0 from J, leaving 7 bases between them. Germline V CDR1 and CDR2: SQVTM, ANQGSEA. In nucleotides, the CDR3 is TGCAGCGTTGTTTGGGGCTCCTACAATGAGCAGTTCTTC. It translates to CSVVWGSYNEQFF.

V gene TRBV28 combines with J gene TRBJ2-2, with TRBD2 matching 7 bases. From germline, CDR1 is MDHEN and CDR2 SYDVKM. The CDR3 is 16 amino acids. J gave up 0 bases and V 6 bases, and 7 bases lay outside the gene matches. Here the CDR3 DNA reads TGTGCCAGCAGGCCAGCGGGGATAGCGAACACCGGGGAGCTGTTTTTT. Its protein is CASRPAGIANTGELFF.

This clonotype has a single count. The chain combines TRBV9 with TRBJ2-7, with 9 bases identical to TRBD2. The CDR3 sequence is 17 residues long. The germline CDR1 and CDR2 sequences are SGDLS and YYNGEE. V gave up 0 bases and J gave up 4 bases; unmatched junction bases: 11. CDR3 residues: CASSVGSSAGGPYEQYF. CDR3 in DNA: TGTGCCAGCAGCGTAGGATCCTCGGCGGGAGGGCCTTACGAGCAGTACTTC.

This clonotype was detected only a few times. The chain uses TRBV2 and TRBJ2-7; 7 nucleotides align to TRBD2. The CDR3 contains 15 residues. Per germline, CDR1 SNHLY and CDR2 FYNNEI. V lost 6 bases, J lost 1 base, and 9 bases stayed unmatched. CDR3: CASRAGDYSSYEQYF. The CDR3 DNA reads TGTGCCAGCAGGGCCGGGGACTATTCATCCTACGAGCAGTACTTC.

This clonotype showed up just a few times. The V and J genes are TRBV9 and TRBJ2-2; TRBD2 agrees at 11 bases. With V trimmed by 0 bases and J by 5 bases, 3 bases remained unmatched. The CDR3 covers 16 residues. Germline V CDR1 and CDR2: SGDLS, YYNGEE. CDR3 residues: CASSVVAGGGTGELFF. CDR3 bases: TGTGCCAGCAGCGTAGTAGCGGGAGGGGGTACCGGGGAGCTGTTTTTT.

Concerning this clonotype itself: This may stem from a read error, because a much larger clone lies one nucleotide away. This rearrangement joins TRBV6-1 to TRBJ2-7; no clear D. The CDR3 contains 16 residues. The germline CDR1 and CDR2 sequences are MNHNS and SASEGT. The CDR3, as DNA: TGTGCCAGCCGTGACCAGCTGGAGTTAGCCTCCTACGAGCAGTACTTC. Translating gives CASRDQLELASYEQYF.

This clonotype was counted between two and nine times. The chain combines TRBV20-1 with TRBJ2-4, with 9 nucleotides matching TRBD2. J lost 8 bases, V lost 2 bases, and 13 bases had no gene match. The CDR3 is 16 residues long. Germline V gene lookup returns CDR1 DFQATT and CDR2 SNEGSKA (reference sequence). CDR3 residues: CSARFKPGTSWDIQYF. The CDR3 nucleotides read TGCAGTGCTAGATTCAAACCCGGGACTAGCTGGGACATTCAGTACTTC.

This clonotype was seen ten or more times. The chain recombines TRBV30 with TRBJ2-1; TRBD1 aligns across 7 bases. Germline V gene lookup returns CDR1 GTSNPN and CDR2 SVGIG (reference sequence). This CDR3 is built from 13 residues. V shed 3 bases and J 2 bases; nucleotides not matched to a gene: 1. The CDR3 nucleotides read TGTGCCTGGAGAGGGACAGCCTACAATGAGCAGTTCTTC. Translated: CAWRGTAYNEQFF.

By sample fraction, this clonotype is medium-sized (0.01 to 0.1%). The rearrangement uses TRBV7-6 and TRBJ2-2; 10 positions match TRBD2. Germline CDR1 and CDR2: SGHVS and FNYEAQ. This CDR3 region has 17 residues. V trimming: 5 bases; J trimming: 5 bases; junction bases outside the gene matches: 11. The DNA of the CDR3 is TGTGCCAGCAGCCCTATCCCGAGCGGGGGGGGAACCGGGGAGCTGTTTTTT. This translates into CASSPIPSGGGTGELFF.

This clonotype has only a few counts. V is TRBV29-1 and J is TRBJ2-7; perhaps TRBD1 as D (6 bases). The CDR3 has 12 residues. Germline CDR1 SQVTM, CDR2 ANQGSEA. Trimming took off 7 bases at V and 3 bases at J, with 13 bases between the two ends. In DNA form, the CDR3 reads TGCAGCGCCGGACAGACAATCTACGAGCAGTACTTC. The encoded protein is CSAGQTIYEQYF.

This clonotype was found many times. The rearrangement uses TRBV7-6 and TRBJ1-6; TRBD1 is a possible D gene (6 bases). CDR1 and CDR2 from the germline V gene are SGHVS and FNYEAQ. The CDR3 has 19 residues. V was pared by 0 bases and J by 0 bases, with 15 bases between. CDR3 protein: CASSLASHTGSSYNSPLHF. DNA for the CDR3: TGTGCCAGCAGCTTAGCGTCCCACACAGGGAGCTCCTATAATTCACCCCTCCACTTT.

The chain combines TRBV28 with TRBJ1-2, with D perhaps matching TRBD1 (6 bases). Germline V gene sequence: CDR1 MDHEN, CDR2 SYDVKM. Trimming removed 3 bases from V and 4 bases from J, with 12 bases in between. This CDR3 has 14 residues. CDR3 protein: CASSLIQGFYGYTF. For the CDR3, the DNA is TGTGCCAGCAGTTTGATACAGGGCTTCTATGGCTACACCTTC.

This clonotype was seen a few times. The chain employs TRBV20-1 and TRBJ1-5; possible D gene TRBD1, 6 bases. Trimming cost V 6 bases and J 3 bases, with 9 bases left between them. Germline assignment: CDR1 DFQATT and CDR2 SNEGSKA (reference sequence). The CDR3 loop spans 12 amino acids. The CDR3 loop is CSAGGHNQPQHF. DNA of the CDR3: TGCAGTGCCGGGGGGCACAATCAGCCCCAGCATTTT.

This clonotype has a count of ten or more. The J gene is TRBJ1-2, the V gene TRBV12-3 or TRBV12-4; possible D gene TRBD1, 5 bases. This CDR3 spans 12 amino acids. V was cut by 11 bases and J by 4 bases, with 14 bases left in between. The CDR3 loop is CACEGNVYGYTF. The CDR3 DNA is TGTGCCTGTGAGGGGAATGTCTATGGCTACACCTTC.

The chain couples TRBV10-3 to TRBJ2-3; 10 bases are a match to TRBD2. The CDR3 covers 15 residues. CDR1 is ENHRY and CDR2 is SYGVKD in the germline V gene. With 6 bases clipped from V and 11 bases from J, the junction kept 14 bases outside the gene matches. The CDR3 loop reads CAISPDSGGPEKQYF. The DNA for the CDR3 is TGTGCCATCAGCCCCGATAGCGGGGGGCCCGAAAAGCAGTATTTT.

This chain links TRBV12-5 with TRBJ1-5; D unclear. In germline, CDR1 is LGHNT, CDR2 FRNRAP. The CDR3 totals 19 residues. The V and J ends lost 3 bases and 0 bases respectively, with 21 bases between them. The CDR3 DNA reads TGTGCTAGTGGTTTTCGCCCGAGGTTTGGGGAGGGTAGCAATCAGCCCCAGCATTTT. It specifies CASGFRPRFGEGSNQPQHF.

The chain links TRBV24-1 to TRBJ1-1, with 8 bases aligning to TRBD1. J lost 2 bases, V lost 3 bases, and 4 bases had no gene match. CDR3 length equals 15 residues. The V gene's germline CDR1 is KGHDR and CDR2 SFDVKD. The CDR3 nucleotides are TGTGCCACCAGTGATCCCACAGGGGGAAACACTGAAGCTTTCTTT. Protein sequence: CATSDPTGGNTEAFF.

The chain links TRBV6-5 to TRBJ2-1; 9 bases are shared with TRBD2. In germline, CDR1 is MNHEY, CDR2 SVGAGI. Unmatched junction bases numbered 7, after V lost 8 bases and J lost 2 bases. The CDR3 runs to 15 residues. The CDR3 here is CASRRSGGPYNEQFF. Here the CDR3 DNA reads TGTGCCAGCCGACGTAGCGGGGGCCCCTACAATGAGCAGTTCTTC.